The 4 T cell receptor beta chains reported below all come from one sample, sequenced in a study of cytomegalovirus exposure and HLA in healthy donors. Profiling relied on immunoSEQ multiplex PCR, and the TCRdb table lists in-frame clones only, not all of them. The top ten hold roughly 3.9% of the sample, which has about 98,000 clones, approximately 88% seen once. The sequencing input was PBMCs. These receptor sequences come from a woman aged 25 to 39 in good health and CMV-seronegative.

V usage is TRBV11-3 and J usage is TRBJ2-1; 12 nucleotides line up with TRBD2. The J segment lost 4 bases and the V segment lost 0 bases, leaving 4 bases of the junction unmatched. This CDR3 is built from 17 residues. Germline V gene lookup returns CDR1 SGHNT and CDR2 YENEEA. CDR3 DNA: TGTGCCAGCAGCTTAGACCTAGCGGGGGGGCCTTACAATGAGCAGTTCTTC. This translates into CASSLDLAGGPYNEQFF.

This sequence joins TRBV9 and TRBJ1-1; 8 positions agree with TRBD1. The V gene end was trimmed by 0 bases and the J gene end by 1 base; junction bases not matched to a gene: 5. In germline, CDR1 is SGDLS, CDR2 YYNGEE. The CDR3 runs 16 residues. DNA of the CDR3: TGTGCCAGCAGCGTAGGCGGACAGGGAGGGAACACTGAAGCTTTCTTT. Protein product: CASSVGGQGGNTEAFF.

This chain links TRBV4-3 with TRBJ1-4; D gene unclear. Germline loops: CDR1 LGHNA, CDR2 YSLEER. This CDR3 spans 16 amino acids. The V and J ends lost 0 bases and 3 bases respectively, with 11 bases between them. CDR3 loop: CASSQDPASSNEKLFF. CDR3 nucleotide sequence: TGCGCCAGCAGCCAAGATCCTGCGTCATCTAATGAAAAACTGTTTTTT.

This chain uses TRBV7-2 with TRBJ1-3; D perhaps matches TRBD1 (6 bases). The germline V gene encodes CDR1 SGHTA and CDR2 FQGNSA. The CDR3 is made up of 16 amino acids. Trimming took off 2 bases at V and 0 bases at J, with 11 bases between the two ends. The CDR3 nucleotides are TGTGCCAGCAGCTTATTCCTCAGGGGCTCTGGAAACACCATATATTTT. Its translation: CASSLFLRGSGNTIYF.